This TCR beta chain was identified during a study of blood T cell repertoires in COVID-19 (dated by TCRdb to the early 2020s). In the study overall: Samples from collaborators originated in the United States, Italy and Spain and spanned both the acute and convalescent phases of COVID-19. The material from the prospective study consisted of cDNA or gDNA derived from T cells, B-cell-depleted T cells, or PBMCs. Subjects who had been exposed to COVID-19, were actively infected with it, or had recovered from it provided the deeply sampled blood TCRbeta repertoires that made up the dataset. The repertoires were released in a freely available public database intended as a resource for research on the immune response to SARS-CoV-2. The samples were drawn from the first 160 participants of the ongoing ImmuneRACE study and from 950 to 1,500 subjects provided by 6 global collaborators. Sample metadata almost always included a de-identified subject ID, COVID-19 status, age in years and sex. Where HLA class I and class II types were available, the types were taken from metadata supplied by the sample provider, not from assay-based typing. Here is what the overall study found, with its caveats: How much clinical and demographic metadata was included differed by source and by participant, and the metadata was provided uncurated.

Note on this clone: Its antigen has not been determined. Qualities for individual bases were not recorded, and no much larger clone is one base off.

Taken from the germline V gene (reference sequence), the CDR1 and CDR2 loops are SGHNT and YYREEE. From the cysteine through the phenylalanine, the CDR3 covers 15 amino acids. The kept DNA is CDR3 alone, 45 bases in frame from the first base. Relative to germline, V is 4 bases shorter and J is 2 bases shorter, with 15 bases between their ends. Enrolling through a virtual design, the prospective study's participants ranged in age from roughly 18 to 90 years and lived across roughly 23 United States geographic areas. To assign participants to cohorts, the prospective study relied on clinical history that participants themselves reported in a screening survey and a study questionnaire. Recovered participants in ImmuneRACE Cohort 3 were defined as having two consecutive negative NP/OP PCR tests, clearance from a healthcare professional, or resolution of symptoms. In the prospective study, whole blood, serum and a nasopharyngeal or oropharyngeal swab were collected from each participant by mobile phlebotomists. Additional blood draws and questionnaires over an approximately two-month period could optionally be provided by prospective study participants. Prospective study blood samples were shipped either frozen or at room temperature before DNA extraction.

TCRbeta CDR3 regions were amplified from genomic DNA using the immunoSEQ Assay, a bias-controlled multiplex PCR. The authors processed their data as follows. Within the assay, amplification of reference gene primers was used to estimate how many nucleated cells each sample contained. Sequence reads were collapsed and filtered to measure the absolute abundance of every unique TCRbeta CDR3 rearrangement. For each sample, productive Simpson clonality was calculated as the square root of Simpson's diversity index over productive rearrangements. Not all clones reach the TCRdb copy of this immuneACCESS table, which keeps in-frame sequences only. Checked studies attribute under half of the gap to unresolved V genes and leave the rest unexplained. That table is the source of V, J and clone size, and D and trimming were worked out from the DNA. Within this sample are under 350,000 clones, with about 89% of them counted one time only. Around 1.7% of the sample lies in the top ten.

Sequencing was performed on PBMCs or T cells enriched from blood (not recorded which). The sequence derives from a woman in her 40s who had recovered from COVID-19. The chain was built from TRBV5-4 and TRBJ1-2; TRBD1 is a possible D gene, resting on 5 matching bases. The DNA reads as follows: TGTGCCAGCAGCCCCGACAGTTTTCAGAACTATGGCTACACCTTC. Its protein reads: CASSPDSFQNYGYTF.